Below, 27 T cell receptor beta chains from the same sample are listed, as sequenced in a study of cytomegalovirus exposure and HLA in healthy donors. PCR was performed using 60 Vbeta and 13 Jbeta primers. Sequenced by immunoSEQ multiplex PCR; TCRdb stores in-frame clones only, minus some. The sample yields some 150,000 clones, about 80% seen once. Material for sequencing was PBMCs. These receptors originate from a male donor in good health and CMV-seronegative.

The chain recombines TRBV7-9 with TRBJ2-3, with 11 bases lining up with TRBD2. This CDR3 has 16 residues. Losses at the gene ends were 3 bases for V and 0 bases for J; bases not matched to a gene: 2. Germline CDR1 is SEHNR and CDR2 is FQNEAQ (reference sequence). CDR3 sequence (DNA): TGTGCCAGCAGCTTCACTAGCGGGGGCAGCACAGATACGCAGTATTTT. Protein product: CASSFTSGGSTDTQYF.

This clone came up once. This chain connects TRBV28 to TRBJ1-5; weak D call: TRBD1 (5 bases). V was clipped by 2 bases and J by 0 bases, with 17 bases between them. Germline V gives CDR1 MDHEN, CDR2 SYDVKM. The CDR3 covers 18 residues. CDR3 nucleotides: TGTGCCAGCAGTTTAACAGGCAATGCCGTGTATAGCAATCAGCCCCAGCATTTT. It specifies CASSLTGNAVYSNQPQHF. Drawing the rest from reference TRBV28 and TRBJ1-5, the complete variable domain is DVKVTQSSRYLVKRTGEKVFLECVQDMDHENMFWYRQDPGLGLRLIYFSYDVKMKEKGDIPEGYSVSREKKERFSLILESASTNQTSMYLCASSLTGNAVYSNQPQHFGDGTRLSIL.

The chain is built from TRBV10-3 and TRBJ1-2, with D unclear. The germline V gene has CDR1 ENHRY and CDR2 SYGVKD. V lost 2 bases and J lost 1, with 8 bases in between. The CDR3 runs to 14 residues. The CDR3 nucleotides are TGTGCCATCAGTGAGCTGAGTTTTAACTATGGCTACACCTTC. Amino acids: CAISELSFNYGYTF.

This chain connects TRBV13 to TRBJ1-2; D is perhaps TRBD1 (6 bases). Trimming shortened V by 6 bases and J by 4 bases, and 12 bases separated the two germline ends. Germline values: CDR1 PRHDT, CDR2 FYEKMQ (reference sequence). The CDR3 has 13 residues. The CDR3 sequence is CASRDSLTYGYTF. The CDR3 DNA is TGTGCCAGCAGGGACAGTCTTACCTATGGCTACACCTTC.

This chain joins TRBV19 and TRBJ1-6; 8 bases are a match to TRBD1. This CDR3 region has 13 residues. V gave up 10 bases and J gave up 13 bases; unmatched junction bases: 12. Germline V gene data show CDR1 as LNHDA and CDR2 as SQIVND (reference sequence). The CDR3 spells CATAPQGAGPLHF. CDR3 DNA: TGTGCCACCGCGCCTCAGGGGGCCGGGCCCCTCCACTTT.

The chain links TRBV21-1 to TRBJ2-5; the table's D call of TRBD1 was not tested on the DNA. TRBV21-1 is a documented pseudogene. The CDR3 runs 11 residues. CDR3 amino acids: CEAGKQETQYF. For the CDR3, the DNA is TGTGAGGCAGGGAAACAAGAGACCCAGTACTTC.

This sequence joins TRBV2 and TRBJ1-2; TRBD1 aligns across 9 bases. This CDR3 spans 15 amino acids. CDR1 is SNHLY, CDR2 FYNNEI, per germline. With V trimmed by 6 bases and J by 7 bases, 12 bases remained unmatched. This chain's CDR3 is CASSEIGTGLSGYTF. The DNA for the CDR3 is TGTGCCAGCAGCGAAATTGGGACAGGGTTAAGTGGCTACACCTTC.

CDR3 DNA sequence: TGTGCCAGCAGTCCGAGAGGGATCTATGGCTACACCTTC. Its translation: CASSPRGIYGYTF. J is TRBJ1-2 and V is TRBV27; D not resolved. The CDR3 loop spans 13 amino acids. Germline V lookup: CDR1 MNHEY, CDR2 SMNVEV (reference sequence). Trimming stripped 5 bases from V and 4 bases from J, with 11 bases between.

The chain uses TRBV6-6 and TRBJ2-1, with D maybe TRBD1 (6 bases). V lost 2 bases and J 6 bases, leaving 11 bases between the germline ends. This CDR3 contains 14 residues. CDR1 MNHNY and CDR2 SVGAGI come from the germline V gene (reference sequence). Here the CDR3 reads CASSYGGAGNEQFF. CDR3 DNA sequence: TGTGCCAGCAGTTACGGGGGCGCCGGCAATGAGCAGTTCTTC.

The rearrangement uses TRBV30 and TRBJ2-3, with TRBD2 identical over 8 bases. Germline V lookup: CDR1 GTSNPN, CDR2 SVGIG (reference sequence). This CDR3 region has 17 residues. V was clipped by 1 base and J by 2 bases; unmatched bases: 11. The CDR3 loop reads CAWSDPSGTSLTDTQYF. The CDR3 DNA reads TGTGCCTGGAGTGACCCATCCGGGACTAGTCTCACAGATACGCAGTATTTT.

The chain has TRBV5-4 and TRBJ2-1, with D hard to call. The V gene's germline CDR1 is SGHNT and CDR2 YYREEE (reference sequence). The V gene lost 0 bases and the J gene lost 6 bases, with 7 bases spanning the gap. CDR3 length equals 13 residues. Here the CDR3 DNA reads TGTGCCAGCAGCTTGGTCTCTACCAATGAGCAGTTCTTC. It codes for CASSLVSTNEQFF.

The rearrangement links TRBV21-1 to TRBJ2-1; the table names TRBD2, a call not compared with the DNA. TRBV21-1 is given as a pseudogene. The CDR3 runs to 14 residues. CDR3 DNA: TGTGCCAGCAGCACCCGAGCGGTCCTCGATGAGCAGTTCTTC. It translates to CASSTRAVLDEQFF.

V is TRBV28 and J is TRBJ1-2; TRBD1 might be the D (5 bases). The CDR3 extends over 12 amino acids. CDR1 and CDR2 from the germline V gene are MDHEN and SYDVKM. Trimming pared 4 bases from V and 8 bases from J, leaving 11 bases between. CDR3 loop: CASSSRESGYTF. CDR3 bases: TGTGCCAGCAGTTCCAGGGAAAGCGGCTACACCTTC.

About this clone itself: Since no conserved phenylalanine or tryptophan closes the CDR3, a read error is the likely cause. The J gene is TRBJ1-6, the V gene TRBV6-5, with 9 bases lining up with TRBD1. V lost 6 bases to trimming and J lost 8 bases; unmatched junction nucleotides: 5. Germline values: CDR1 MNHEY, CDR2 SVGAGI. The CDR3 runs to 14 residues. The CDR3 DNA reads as TGTGCCAGCAGGGGACAGGGACATGATTCACCCCTCCACTCT. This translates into CASRGQGHDSPLHS.

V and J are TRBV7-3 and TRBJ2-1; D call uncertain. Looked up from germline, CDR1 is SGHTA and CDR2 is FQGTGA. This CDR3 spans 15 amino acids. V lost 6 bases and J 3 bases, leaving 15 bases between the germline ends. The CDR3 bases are TGTGCCAGCAGTTCTGACGGGTTATACTACAATGAGCAGTTCTTC. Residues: CASSSDGLYYNEQFF.

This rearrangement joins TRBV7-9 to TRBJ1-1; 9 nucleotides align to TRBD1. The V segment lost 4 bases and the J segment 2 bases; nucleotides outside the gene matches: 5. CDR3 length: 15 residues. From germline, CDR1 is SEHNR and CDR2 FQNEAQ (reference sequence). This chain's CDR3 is CASSSRTGENTEAFF. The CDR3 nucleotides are TGTGCCAGCAGCTCCAGGACAGGGGAAAACACTGAAGCTTTCTTT.

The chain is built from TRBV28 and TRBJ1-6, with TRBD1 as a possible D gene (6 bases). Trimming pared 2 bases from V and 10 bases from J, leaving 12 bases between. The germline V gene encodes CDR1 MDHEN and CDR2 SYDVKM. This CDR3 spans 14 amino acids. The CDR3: CASSLGGRRSPLHF. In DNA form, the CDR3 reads TGTGCCAGCAGTTTAGGGGGCCGAAGGTCACCCCTCCACTTT.

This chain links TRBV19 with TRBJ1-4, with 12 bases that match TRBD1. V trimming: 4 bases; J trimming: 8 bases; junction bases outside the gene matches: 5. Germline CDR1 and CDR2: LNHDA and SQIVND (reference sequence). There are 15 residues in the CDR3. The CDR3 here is CASSSRDRGPEKLFF. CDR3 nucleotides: TGTGCCAGTAGTAGCCGGGACAGGGGGCCCGAAAAACTGTTTTTT.

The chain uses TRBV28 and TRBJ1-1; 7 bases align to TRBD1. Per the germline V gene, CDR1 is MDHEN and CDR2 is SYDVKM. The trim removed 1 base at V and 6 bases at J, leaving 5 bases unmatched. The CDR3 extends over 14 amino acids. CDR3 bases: TGTGCCAGCAGTTTATTTGGGACAGCCGCTGAAGCTTTCTTT. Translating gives CASSLFGTAAEAFF. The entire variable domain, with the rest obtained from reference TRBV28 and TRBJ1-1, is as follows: DVKVTQSSRYLVKRTGEKVFLECVQDMDHENMFWYRQDPGLGLRLIYFSYDVKMKEKGDIPEGYSVSREKKERFSLILESASTNQTSMYLCASSLFGTAAEAFFGQGTRLTVV.

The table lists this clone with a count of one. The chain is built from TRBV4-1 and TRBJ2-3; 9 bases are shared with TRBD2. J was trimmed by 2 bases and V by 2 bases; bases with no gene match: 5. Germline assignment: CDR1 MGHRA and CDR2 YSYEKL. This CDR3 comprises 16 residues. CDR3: CASSQYRGGDTDTQYF. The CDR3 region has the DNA TGCGCCAGCAGCCAATATCGCGGGGGGGACACAGATACGCAGTATTTT.

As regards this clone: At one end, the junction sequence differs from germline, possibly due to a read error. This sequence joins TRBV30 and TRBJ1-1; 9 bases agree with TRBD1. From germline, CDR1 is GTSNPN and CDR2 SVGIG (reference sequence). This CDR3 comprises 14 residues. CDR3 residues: CAWSAPPGQGVPLF. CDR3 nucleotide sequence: TGTGCCTGGAGTGCCCCCCCGGGACAGGGAGTCCCTCTTTTT.

Here the CDR3 DNA reads TGTGCCAGCAGCTTATCAGGAAGAGAAACAGAGACCCAGTACTTC. Translated, it gives CASSLSGRETETQYF. The chain is built from TRBV7-2 and TRBJ2-5; the D is unclear. This CDR3 comprises 15 residues. From germline, CDR1 is SGHTA and CDR2 FQGNSA. Trimming removed 2 bases from V and 4 bases from J, with 14 bases in between. The full variable domain, completed using reference TRBV7-2 and TRBJ2-5, is GAGVSQSPSNKVTEKGKDVELRCDPISGHTALYWYRQSLGQGLEFLIYFQGNSAPDKSGLPSDRFSAERTGGSVSTLTIQRTQQEDSAVYLCASSLSGRETETQYFGPGTRLLVL.

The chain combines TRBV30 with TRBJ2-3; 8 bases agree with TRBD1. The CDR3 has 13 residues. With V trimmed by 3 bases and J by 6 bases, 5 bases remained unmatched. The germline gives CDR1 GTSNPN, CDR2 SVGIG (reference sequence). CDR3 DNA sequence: TGTGCCTGGAGCAGGGGGCTGGGGGATACGCAGTATTTT. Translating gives CAWSRGLGDTQYF.

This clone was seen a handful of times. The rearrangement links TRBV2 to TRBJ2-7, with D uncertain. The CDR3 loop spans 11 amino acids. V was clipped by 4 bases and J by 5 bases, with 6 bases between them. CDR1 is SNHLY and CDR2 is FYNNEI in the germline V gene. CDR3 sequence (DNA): TGTGCCAGCAGTGCGGGTCACGAGCAGTACTTC. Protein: CASSAGHEQYF.

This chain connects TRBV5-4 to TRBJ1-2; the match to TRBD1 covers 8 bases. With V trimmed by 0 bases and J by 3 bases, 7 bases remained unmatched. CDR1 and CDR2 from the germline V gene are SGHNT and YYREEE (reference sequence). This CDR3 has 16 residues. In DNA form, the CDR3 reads TGTGCCAGCAGCTTGGGGACAGGGATAGATGACTATGGCTACACCTTC. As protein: CASSLGTGIDDYGYTF.

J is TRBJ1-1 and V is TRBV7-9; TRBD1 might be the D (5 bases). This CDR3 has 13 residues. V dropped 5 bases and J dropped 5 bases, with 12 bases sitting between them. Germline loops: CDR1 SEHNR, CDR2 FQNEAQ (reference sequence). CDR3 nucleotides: TGTGCCAGCAGCGACCGGGGGGGTACTGAAGCTTTCTTT. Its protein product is CASSDRGGTEAFF.

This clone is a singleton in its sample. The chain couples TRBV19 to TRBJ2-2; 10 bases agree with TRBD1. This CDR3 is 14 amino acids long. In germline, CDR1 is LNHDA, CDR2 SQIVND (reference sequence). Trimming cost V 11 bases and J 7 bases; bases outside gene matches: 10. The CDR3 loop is CAARLGQGIGELFF. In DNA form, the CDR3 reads TGTGCCGCTCGGCTGGGACAGGGGATCGGGGAGCTGTTTTTT. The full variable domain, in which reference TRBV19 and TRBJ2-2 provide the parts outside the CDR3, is DGGITQSPKYLFRKEGQNVTLSCEQNLNHDAMYWYRQDPGQGLRLIYYSQIVNDFQKGDIAEGYSVSREKKESFPLTVTSAQKNPTAFYLCAARLGQGIGELFFGEGSRLTVL.